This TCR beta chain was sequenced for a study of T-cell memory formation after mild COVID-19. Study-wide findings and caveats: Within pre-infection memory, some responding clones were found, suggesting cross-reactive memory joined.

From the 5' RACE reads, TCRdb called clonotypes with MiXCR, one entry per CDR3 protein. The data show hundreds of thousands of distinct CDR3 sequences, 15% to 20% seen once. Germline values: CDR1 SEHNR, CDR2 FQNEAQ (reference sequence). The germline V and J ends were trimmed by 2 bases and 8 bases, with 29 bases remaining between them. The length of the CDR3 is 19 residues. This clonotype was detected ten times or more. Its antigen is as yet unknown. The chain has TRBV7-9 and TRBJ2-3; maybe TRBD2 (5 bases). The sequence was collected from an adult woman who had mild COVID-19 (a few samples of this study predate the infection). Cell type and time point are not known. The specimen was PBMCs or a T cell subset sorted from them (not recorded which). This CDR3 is CASSLSRDSILTDEGTQYF. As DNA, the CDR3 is TGTGCCAGCAGCTTATCCCGAGACTCCATACTGACTGATGAGGGTACGCAGTATTTT.